Each of the 21 T cell receptor beta chains below was sequenced from the same sample in a study of shared clonotypes between healthy human individuals. Terminally differentiated effector memory CD45RA+ cells were excluded by CCR7 positive selection of CD45RO-negative cells. Sequencing used immunoSEQ multiplex PCR; TCRdb keeps in-frame clones, though not all of them. The table has approximately 2,000,000 clones, roughly 93% seen once. Specimen: naive CD8+ T cells from PBMCs. The receptor source for this set is a man younger than 30 in good health. Some clones in this sample may be carry-over from other donors' samples.

The chain employs TRBV6-1 and TRBJ2-7; D is ambiguous. The V end was cut by 6 bases, the J end by 5 bases, with 11 bases between. The CDR3 loop spans 12 amino acids. Per the germline V gene, CDR1 is MNHNS and CDR2 is SASEGT. The CDR3 bases are TGTGCCAGCAGCCCACTATTCGACGAGCAGTACTTC. Amino acid sequence: CASSPLFDEQYF.

The chain uses TRBV7-9 and TRBJ1-1; TRBD1 aligns across 8 bases. This CDR3 is 12 amino acids long. CDR1 and CDR2 (germline): SEHNR, FQNEAQ (reference sequence). V was pared by 4 bases and J by 8 bases, with 3 bases of the junction left unmatched. CDR3 sequence reads: CASSSGGKEAFF. For the CDR3, the DNA is TGTGCCAGCAGCTCAGGGGGCAAGGAAGCTTTCTTT.

Here the CDR3 DNA reads TGTGCCATCAGTGAGCCGGACAGGGCCAACGAGCAGTACTTC. Residues: CAISEPDRANEQYF. The chain combines TRBV10-3 with TRBJ2-7, with 8 bases matching TRBD1. The length of the CDR3 is 14 residues. Germline loops: CDR1 ENHRY, CDR2 SYGVKD. Trimming at V came to 2 bases and at J to 5 bases, leaving 5 bases not matched to a gene.

This rearrangement joins TRBV4-1 to TRBJ2-7; 7 bases align to TRBD1. The CDR3 covers 16 residues. Germline V gene sequence: CDR1 MGHRA, CDR2 YSYEKL. Trimming cost V 2 bases and J 2 bases; bases outside gene matches: 9. CDR3 bases: TGCGCCAGCAGCCAAAAAAGCCGGGACAGCACCTACGAGCAGTACTTC. Translation: CASSQKSRDSTYEQYF.

On this clone: Different DNA sequences within this sample yield the same CDR3. The rearrangement links TRBV7-9 to TRBJ2-1; TRBD2 agrees at 12 bases. The germline V gene has CDR1 SEHNR and CDR2 FQNEAQ (reference sequence). The CDR3 totals 16 residues. V was clipped by 1 base and J by 6 bases; unmatched bases: 4. The CDR3 bases are TGTGCCAGCAGCTTAGTGGGACTAGCGGGTGGCAATGAGCAGTTCTTC. This sequence encodes CASSLVGLAGGNEQFF.

The CDR3 protein is CASSGGGFDEQYF. DNA of the CDR3: TGTGCCAGCAGCGGTGGCGGTTTTGACGAGCAGTACTTC. The chain uses TRBV9 and TRBJ2-7, with D uncertain. Germline V lookup: CDR1 SGDLS, CDR2 YYNGEE. V lost 3 bases to trimming and J lost 5 bases, with 12 bases between them. This CDR3 spans 13 amino acids.

This clone was seen just once. V gene TRBV27 combines with J gene TRBJ2-3; a weak D match, TRBD1 (7 bases). This CDR3 has 17 amino acids. Germline lookup yields CDR1 MNHEY and CDR2 SMNVEV (reference sequence). Trimming pared 1 base from V and 0 bases from J, leaving 14 bases between. Written as DNA, the CDR3 is TGTGCCAGCAGTTTATGGGCCAGGGGGGCTAGCACAGATACGCAGTATTTT. Its translation is CASSLWARGASTDTQYF.

This clone has more than one count but fewer than ten. The V call is TRBV11-2, the J call TRBJ1-3; perhaps TRBD1 as D (6 bases). Trimming left V 5 bases short and J 2 bases short, with 13 bases between. Germline CDR1 and CDR2: SGHAT and FQNNGV. The CDR3 has 15 amino acids. The CDR3, as DNA: TGTGCCAGCAGCACGCGGACAGAAACTGGAAACACCATATATTTT. Its translation: CASSTRTETGNTIYF.

The rearrangement links TRBV5-6 to TRBJ2-7; D may be TRBD2 (6 bases). The V gene lost 5 bases and the J gene lost 0 bases, with 12 bases spanning the gap. Per germline, CDR1 SGHDT and CDR2 YYEEEE. The length of the CDR3 is 14 residues. CDR3 region: CASSWGVLSYEQYF. The CDR3 DNA reads as TGTGCCAGCAGTTGGGGGGTCCTCTCCTACGAGCAGTACTTC. Full variable domain (remainder filled in from reference TRBV5-6 and TRBJ2-7): DAGVTQSPTHLIKTRGQQVTLRCSPKSGHDTVSWYQQALGQGPQFIFQYYEEEERQRGNFPDRFSGHQFPNYSSELNVNALLLGDSALYLCASSWGVLSYEQYFGPGTRLTVT.

V is TRBV10-2 and J is TRBJ2-1; 14 nucleotides match TRBD2. In germline, CDR1 is WSHSY, CDR2 SAAADI. The CDR3 runs to 16 residues. Losses at the gene ends were 5 bases for V and 9 bases for J; bases not matched to a gene: 9. The DNA for the CDR3 is TGCGCCAGCAGTCCAAGACTAGCGGGAGGGCCCACTGAGCAGTTCTTC. Amino acids: CASSPRLAGGPTEQFF.

In regard to this clone: This same CDR3 is encoded by further DNA sequences in the sample. The chain is built from TRBV4-3 and TRBJ1-5, with D maybe TRBD1 (5 bases). The length of the CDR3 is 15 residues. V was cut by 1 base and J by 2 bases, with 9 bases left in between. Germline V CDR1 and CDR2: LGHNA, YSLEER. CDR3 sequence: CASSQGSGGNQPQHF. DNA for the CDR3: TGCGCCAGCAGCCAAGGGTCGGGGGGCAATCAGCCCCAGCATTTT.

The chain employs TRBV25-1 and TRBJ2-1, with TRBD2 matching 7 bases. J was trimmed by 3 bases and V by 8 bases; bases with no gene match: 7. The CDR3 is 14 residues long. Germline V gene sequence: CDR1 MGHDK, CDR2 SYGVNS. The CDR3, as DNA: TGTGCCAGCCACCCCGGCGGGAGCTACAATGAGCAGTTCTTC. It is translated as CASHPGGSYNEQFF.

This sequence joins TRBV27 and TRBJ2-7; a weak D match, TRBD2 (5 bases). This CDR3 spans 14 amino acids. Germline V gives CDR1 MNHEY, CDR2 SMNVEV (reference sequence). Trimming shortened V by 2 bases and J by 7 bases, and 15 bases separated the two germline ends. This CDR3 reads CASSLTGSGGEQYF. The CDR3 DNA reads as TGTGCCAGCAGTTTAACGGGAAGCGGTGGAGAGCAGTACTTC.

V and J are TRBV10-3 and TRBJ1-2; the D is unclear. CDR1 and CDR2 (germline): ENHRY, SYGVKD. The CDR3 runs to 11 residues. V lost 3 bases, J lost 6 bases, and 5 bases lay in between. CDR3 region: CAISDTDGYTF. The CDR3, as DNA: TGTGCCATCAGTGATACAGATGGCTACACCTTC.

V gene TRBV15 combines with J gene TRBJ1-4, with 7 positions matching TRBD1. Trimming removed 2 bases from V and 0 bases from J; junction bases left unmatched: 18. The length of the CDR3 is 21 residues. Germline CDR1 and CDR2: LNHNV and YYDKDF (reference sequence). The CDR3 here is CATSRYTQPGQRRATNEKLFF. The CDR3 DNA is TGTGCCACCAGCAGATACACCCAACCGGGACAGAGGAGGGCAACTAATGAAAAACTGTTTTTT. The whole variable domain, filled in from reference TRBV15 and TRBJ1-4, reads DAMVIQNPRYQVTQFGKPVTLSCSQTLNHNVMYWYQQKSSQAPKLLFHYYDKDFNNEADTPDNFQSRRPNTSFCFLDIRSPGLGDTAMYLCATSRYTQPGQRRATNEKLFFGSGTQLSVL.

The chain carries TRBV5-5 and TRBJ2-7, with TRBD2 identical over 9 bases. From germline, CDR1 is SGHKS and CDR2 YYEKEE (reference sequence). V shed 4 bases, J shed 3 bases, and the junction held 5 bases outside the gene matches. This CDR3 comprises 14 residues. For the CDR3, the DNA is TGTGCCAGCAGCCCTAGCGGGGCCAACTACGAGCAGTACTTC. Amino acid sequence: CASSPSGANYEQYF. The entire variable domain, with the rest obtained from reference TRBV5-5 and TRBJ2-7, is as follows: DAGVTQSPTHLIKTRGQQVTLRCSPISGHKSVSWYQQVLGQGPQFIFQYYEKEERGRGNFPDRFSARQFPNYSSELNVNALLLGDSALYLCASSPSGANYEQYFGPGTRLTVT.

This clone came up once. V and J are TRBV29-1 and TRBJ1-2; the D is unclear. CDR3 length: 11 amino acids. Germline-derived CDR1 and CDR2 are SQVTM and ANQGSEA. The CDR3 coding sequence is TGCAACGTACCGCGAAGCTATGGCTACACCTTC. Protein product: CNVPRSYGYTF.

The V gene is TRBV27, the J gene TRBJ2-2; possibly TRBD1 or TRBD2 for D (5 bases each). There are 14 residues in the CDR3. The germline V gene has CDR1 MNHEY and CDR2 SMNVEV (reference sequence). Trimming pared 5 bases from V and 5 bases from J, leaving 12 bases between. This CDR3 reads CASSRRGGTGELFF. The CDR3, as DNA: TGTGCCAGCAGTCGTCGTGGGGGAACCGGGGAGCTGTTTTTT.

J is TRBJ2-5 and V is TRBV2; 10 positions agree with TRBD2. V gave up 6 bases and J gave up 3 bases; unmatched junction bases: 16. The CDR3 consists of 18 residues. Looked up from germline, CDR1 is SNHLY and CDR2 is FYNNEI. The CDR3 sequence: CASSPRGASGSIKETQYF. The CDR3 nucleotides read TGTGCCAGCAGCCCCCGAGGGGCTAGCGGGAGTATCAAAGAGACCCAGTACTTC.

The rearrangement joins TRBV27 to TRBJ2-1; 12 nucleotides agree with TRBD2. The CDR3 covers 17 residues. Trimming cost V 5 bases and J 7 bases; bases outside gene matches: 12. From germline, CDR1 is MNHEY and CDR2 SMNVEV (reference sequence). The CDR3 loop reads CASSPRLAGAPRNEQFF. The CDR3 DNA is TGTGCCAGCAGTCCAAGACTAGCGGGAGCCCCGAGGAATGAGCAGTTCTTC.

This chain uses TRBV6-5 with TRBJ1-4; D is undetermined. The CDR3 spans 14 residues. V was pared by 2 bases and J by 0 bases, with 4 bases between. The germline gives CDR1 MNHEY, CDR2 SVGAGI. The CDR3 nucleotides read TGTGCCAGCAGTTACGCAGCAACTAATGAAAAACTGTTTTTT. Amino acid sequence: CASSYAATNEKLFF.